The present entry profiles one T cell receptor beta chain with its context. The antigen it recognizes is unknown. There are no base qualities to consult, and no much larger clone falls within one base. The sample is drawn from a study of T cells in tuberculosis listed by TCRdb under 2018. At the level of the whole study: The study combined CD1B tetramers and high-throughput TCR immunosequencing to characterize T cells specific for the mycobacterial lipid antigen glucose monomycolate (GMM). With 10 to 11 people per group, a South African clinical cohort compared IGRA-negative adolescents, IGRA-positive adolescents with latent tuberculosis, and adults with active tuberculosis. What the research found in general, with its limitations: Clinical samples were selected based on the availability of cryopreserved specimens, with adults included as active tuberculosis cases and adolescents included as controls. Shorter CDR3-alpha lengths in active tuberculosis patients partly drove the smaller NN-distances, and the TCR-beta difference was not statistically significant. Using GEM motif frequencies, a classifier achieved 70% accuracy, whereas a classifier built on the diverse GMM-specific repertoire got to approximately 87% accuracy (AUROC more than 0.85). Smaller mean NN-distances to GMM-specific TCRs were observed in active tuberculosis TCR-alpha repertoires than in IGRA-negative controls, suggesting clonal expansion of GMM-specific TCRs.

At study entry, adolescents were screened for latent tuberculosis infection using a tuberculin skin test and the QuantiFERON-TB GOLD In-Tube IGRA. Immunosequencing of unsorted cryopreserved PBMC covered, on average, around 91,000 T cells per clinical donor. Eleven high schools in the Worcester region of the Western Cape, South Africa, served as enrollment sites for adolescents aged 12 to 18 years. Ten M. tuberculosis-infected and some ten uninfected adolescents were selected with matching for age and sex. PBMC from adolescents were isolated by density centrifugation from freshly drawn heparinized blood and were then cryopreserved. The immunoSEQ multiplex PCR assay was used to generate TCR libraries, with TCR-beta and/or TCR-alpha/delta assays applied to each sample. The amplified TCR libraries were sequenced on the Illumina high-throughput platform. From the authors' description of their analysis: Clustering and dimensionality reduction relied on pairwise TCRdist distances among GMM-specific receptors from T cells that were either sorted ex vivo or expanded in vitro. Each clinical repertoire was assigned a mean NN-distance score, defined as the average TCRdist to the nearest 10% of tetramer-positive reference sequences. To compute GEM TCR motif frequency, the fraction of unique TCRs matching known GEM sequences by V/J usage and CDR3 length was calculated. Linear discriminant analysis with leave-one-out cross-validation, implemented in scikit-learn, was used to classify active tuberculosis. TCRdb holds this immuneACCESS table with in-frame rearrangements only. Some clones are missing; in checked studies, unresolved V genes explain under half, and the rest has no known cause. The D gene and trimming were derived from the DNA, and the V and J assignments and clone size from that table. The sample has roughly 45,000 clones on record, roughly 94% of them singletons. The top ten constitute 1.9% of the sample.

This clonotype originated in a donor aged 10-29 years with latent tuberculosis or without tuberculosis infection. Some clones in this sample may be carry-over from other donors' samples. Sample: PBMCs.

The CDR3 loop reads CASSYGGPGNTEAFF. DNA sequence: TGTGCCAGCAGTTACGGAGGACCGGGGAACACTGAAGCTTTCTTT. The V gene is TRBV6-6 and the J gene is TRBJ1-1; the D segment cannot be called with confidence. The V and J ends are trimmed by 2 bases and 1 base, leaving 11 bases between them. The CDR3 goes from the cysteine to the phenylalanine over 15 residues. Just CDR3 DNA is preserved here, 45 bases in frame from base 1. Taken from the germline V gene (reference sequence), the CDR1 and CDR2 loops are MNHNY and SVGAGI.